Below are 26 T cell receptor beta chains sequenced from a single sample in a study of T cell responses to AZD1222 COVID-19 vaccine. Sequenced by immunoSEQ multiplex PCR; TCRdb stores in-frame clones only, minus some. Of 150,000 or so clones listed, around 90% are singletons. This specimen was peripheral blood, taken 28 days after the second AZD1222 dose. The receptor set was obtained from an adult who received the AZD1222 COVID-19 vaccine.

The chain uses TRBV19 and TRBJ2-1; D is unclear. Trimming removed 1 base at V and 6 bases at J, with 4 bases between. The CDR3 loop spans 12 amino acids. Germline CDR1 is LNHDA and CDR2 is SQIVND (reference sequence). The CDR3 loop is CASSIVPNEQFF. CDR3 DNA: TGTGCCAGTAGTATAGTCCCCAATGAGCAGTTCTTC.

This clone showed up just once. The chain has TRBV3-1 (or the pseudogene TRBV3-2) and TRBJ1-2; 8 bases line up with TRBD1. The germline V gene encodes CDR1 LGHDT and CDR2 YNNKEL (reference sequence). This CDR3 region has 14 residues. Trimming at V came to 3 bases and at J to 4 bases, leaving 4 bases not matched to a gene. The CDR3 region has the DNA TGTGCCAGCAGCCACTCCGACAGGGGCTATGGCTACACCTTC. Translating gives CASSHSDRGYGYTF.

The V and J genes are TRBV6-8 and TRBJ2-7; TRBD2 agrees at 10 bases. V lost 8 bases, J lost 5 bases, and 12 bases stayed unmatched. CDR3 length equals 15 residues. CDR1 and CDR2 from the germline V gene are MNHGY and SAAAGT. CDR3 nucleotides: TGTGCCAGCCCCCCGGGGCTAGCGGGAGACAACGAGCAGTACTTC. Residues: CASPPGLAGDNEQYF.

V gene TRBV6-5 combines with J gene TRBJ1-2; D is perhaps TRBD1 (6 bases). This CDR3 is 14 amino acids long. CDR1 MNHEY and CDR2 SVGAGI come from the germline V gene. V was trimmed by 6 bases and J by 5 bases, leaving 16 bases between them. CDR3 loop: CASSQTGIEYGYTF. CDR3 DNA: TGTGCCAGCAGCCAAACAGGGATAGAGTATGGCTACACCTTC.

The V call is TRBV27, the J call TRBJ2-3, with D possibly TRBD2 on 6 matching bases. The germline gives CDR1 MNHEY, CDR2 SMNVEV (reference sequence). The ends were cut back, 6 bases at V and 5 bases at J, with 15 bases in the middle. The CDR3 spans 14 residues. Here the CDR3 reads CASRPGRGRDTQYF. CDR3 sequence (DNA): TGTGCCAGCAGGCCTGGGCGGGGAAGAGATACGCAGTATTTT.

This clone was recorded once. The rearrangement links TRBV9 to TRBJ2-5, with D uncertain. This CDR3 contains 14 residues. Germline lookup yields CDR1 SGDLS and CDR2 YYNGEE. The V end was cut by 0 bases, the J end by 3 bases, with 9 bases between. CDR3 in amino acids: CASSVGMFEETQYF. CDR3 sequence (DNA): TGTGCCAGCAGCGTAGGGATGTTTGAAGAGACCCAGTACTTC.

The chain employs TRBV18 and TRBJ2-7; TRBD1 is a possible D gene (5 bases). Germline V gives CDR1 KGHSH, CDR2 LQKENI. The CDR3 has 13 residues. The V and J ends lost 4 bases and 5 bases respectively, with 12 bases between them. CDR3 DNA: TGTGCCAGCTCACAACGGCAGGGCGACGAGCAGTACTTC. It codes for CASSQRQGDEQYF.

The rearrangement uses TRBV3-1 (or the pseudogene TRBV3-2) and TRBJ2-3, with D uncertain. With 1 base removed from V and 13 bases from J, the gap between germline ends came to 15 bases. The CDR3 extends over 13 amino acids. Germline lookup yields CDR1 LGHDT and CDR2 YNNKEL (reference sequence). CDR3 bases: TGTGCCAGCAGCCAAGCCCTCCTAGAACGGAAGTATTTT. Protein product: CASSQALLERKYF.

This clone was counted a single time. The chain joins TRBV15 to TRBJ1-2; TRBD1 matches 8 bases. The CDR3 is 15 residues long. The V gene end was trimmed by 0 bases and the J gene end by 4 bases; junction bases not matched to a gene: 4. Germline CDR1 LNHNV, CDR2 YYDKDF (reference sequence). The CDR3: CATSRDAGQVYGYTF. CDR3 DNA: TGTGCCACCAGCAGAGATGCGGGACAGGTCTATGGCTACACCTTC.

The rearrangement uses TRBV11-3 and TRBJ1-4, with a tentative D call TRBD1 (6 bases). CDR3 length: 16 amino acids. Germline CDR1 and CDR2: SGHNT and YENEEA. Trimming stripped 5 bases from V and 0 bases from J, with 13 bases between. CDR3 nucleotide sequence: TGTGCCAGCAGCCTGGGGGGGGCAACAACTAATGAAAAACTGTTTTTT. Residues: CASSLGGATTNEKLFF.

This chain links TRBV18 with TRBJ1-1; 7 bases map to TRBD1. Trimming cost V 2 bases and J 1 base; bases outside gene matches: 10. Germline V gene sequence: CDR1 KGHSH, CDR2 LQKENI. This CDR3 comprises 17 residues. CDR3 coding DNA: TGTGCCAGCTCACCAACGACAGGGCTAGGTGGGAACACTGAAGCTTTCTTT. Translated, it gives CASSPTTGLGGNTEAFF.

This chain links TRBV5-1 with TRBJ1-5; 9 nucleotides align to TRBD1. This CDR3 is built from 15 residues. Per germline, CDR1 SGHRS and CDR2 YFSETQ. The V and J ends lost 0 bases and 6 bases, in that order; junction bases with no gene match: 4. DNA of the CDR3: TGCGCCAGCAGCTTGGGAACAGGGGGCTTTCAGCCCCAGCATTTT. It codes for CASSLGTGGFQPQHF. Complete variable domain (other parts from reference TRBV5-1 and TRBJ1-5): KAGVTQTPRYLIKTRGQQVTLSCSPISGHRSVSWYQQTPGQGLQFLFEYFSETQRNKGNFPGRFSGRQFSNSRSEMNVSTLELGDSALYLCASSLGTGGFQPQHFGDGTRLSIL.

The chain has TRBV7-2 and TRBJ1-6; D gene unclear. Germline V gives CDR1 SGHTA, CDR2 FQGNSA. The ends were cut back, 5 bases at V and 10 bases at J, with 15 bases in the middle. The CDR3 totals 14 residues. CDR3: CASSRQIPGSPLHF. The CDR3 DNA is TGTGCCAGCAGCCGTCAAATACCAGGCTCACCCCTCCACTTT. Based on the CDR3 plus reference TRBV7-2 and TRBJ1-6, the full variable domain is GAGVSQSPSNKVTEKGKDVELRCDPISGHTALYWYRQSLGQGLEFLIYFQGNSAPDKSGLPSDRFSAERTGGSVSTLTIQRTQQEDSAVYLCASSRQIPGSPLHFGNGTRLTVT.

This clone was seen only once. V usage is TRBV6-2 or TRBV6-3 and J usage is TRBJ1-2; a possible D gene is TRBD1 (5 bases). Germline V gene data show CDR1 as MNHEY and CDR2 as SVGEGT. The CDR3 sequence is 12 residues long. Trimming took off 6 bases at V and 8 bases at J, with 13 bases between the two ends. DNA of the CDR3: TGTGCCAGCAGCCACTCAGGGAGCGGCTACACCTTC. Its translation: CASSHSGSGYTF.

The chain is built from TRBV29-1 and TRBJ2-7; 8 nucleotides match TRBD1. V dropped 4 bases and J dropped 2; count of bases not matched to a gene: 10. This CDR3 is built from 15 residues. The germline gives CDR1 SQVTM, CDR2 ANQGSEA. The CDR3 here is CSVGGRQGTPYEQYF. The CDR3 DNA is TGCAGCGTTGGGGGTAGACAGGGGACCCCCTACGAGCAGTACTTC.

This clone was recorded once. J is TRBJ2-3 and V is TRBV7-2, with D perhaps TRBD2 (6 bases). Trimming removed 0 bases from V and 6 bases from J, with 19 bases in between. CDR1 SGHTA and CDR2 FQGNSA come from the germline V gene. The CDR3 consists of 17 residues. This CDR3 is CASSLAPLGRESDTQYF. The CDR3 DNA sequence: TGTGCCAGCAGCTTAGCGCCCCTGGGCCGGGAGTCGGATACGCAGTATTTT.

The chain carries TRBV7-9 and TRBJ1-2; tentative D call: TRBD1 (5 bases). V was shortened by 4 bases and J by 2 bases, with 11 bases between the two germline ends. From germline, CDR1 is SEHNR and CDR2 FQNEAQ (reference sequence). The CDR3 runs 14 residues. The CDR3 DNA sequence: TGTGCCAGCAGCTCGGGGGGAGAGAACTATGGCTACACCTTC. This encodes CASSSGGENYGYTF.

The chain has TRBV30 and TRBJ1-5; D perhaps matches TRBD1 (6 bases). CDR3 length equals 15 residues. V was clipped by 0 bases and J by 3 bases, with 12 bases between them. Germline lookup yields CDR1 GTSNPN and CDR2 SVGIG (reference sequence). DNA for the CDR3: TGTGCCTGGAGTGTACCCAGGGGTGACAATCAGCCCCAGCATTTT. Its translation: CAWSVPRGDNQPQHF.

This clone was counted once. The CDR3 loop reads CASSPAGGGFTEAFF. As DNA, the CDR3 is TGTGCCAGCAGTCCCGCCGGTGGGGGGTTCACTGAAGCTTTCTTT. The chain has TRBV6-6 and TRBJ1-1; perhaps TRBD1 as D (5 bases). Trimming removed 5 bases at V and 4 bases at J, with 17 bases between. The germline gives CDR1 MNHNY, CDR2 SVGAGI (reference sequence). The CDR3 consists of 15 residues.

This clone appeared a single time. This sequence joins TRBV5-1 and TRBJ1-1; TRBD1 is a possible D gene (5 bases). Germline CDR1 reads SGHRS; CDR2 reads YFSETQ. There are 14 residues in the CDR3. Trimming removed 4 bases from V and 0 bases from J, with 10 bases in between. The CDR3 DNA sequence: TGCGCCAGCAGCCTGACAGCGGTGAACACTGAAGCTTTCTTT. Translated, it gives CASSLTAVNTEAFF.

This chain links TRBV5-6 with TRBJ2-2, with TRBD2 identical over 8 bases. Germline CDR1 SGHDT, CDR2 YYEEEE. Trimming at V came to 0 bases and at J to 1 base, leaving 2 bases not matched to a gene. This CDR3 has 16 residues. This chain's CDR3 is CASSLGLAWNTGELFF. DNA of the CDR3: TGTGCCAGCAGCTTGGGACTAGCGTGGAACACCGGGGAGCTGTTTTTT. Together with reference TRBV5-6 and TRBJ2-2, the CDR3 gives the full variable domain: DAGVTQSPTHLIKTRGQQVTLRCSPKSGHDTVSWYQQALGQGPQFIFQYYEEEERQRGNFPDRFSGHQFPNYSSELNVNALLLGDSALYLCASSLGLAWNTGELFFGEGSRLTVL.

The CDR3 DNA reads TGTGCCAGTACCGAATCCGCGGGCCGAGATACGGCGCAGTATTTT. Protein product: CASTESAGRDTAQYF. V usage is TRBV19 and J usage is TRBJ2-3; D is possibly TRBD2 (5 bases). Germline CDR1 LNHDA, CDR2 SQIVND (reference sequence). The V end lost 7 bases, the J end lost 10 bases, and 24 bases lay between the germline ends. This CDR3 is built from 15 residues. The entire variable domain, with the rest obtained from reference TRBV19 and TRBJ2-3, is as follows: DGGITQSPKYLFRKEGQNVTLSCEQNLNHDAMYWYRQDPGQGLRLIYYSQIVNDFQKGDIAEGYSVSREKKESFPLTVTSAQKNPTAFYLCASTESAGRDTAQYFGPGTRLTVL.

This chain links TRBV6-5 with TRBJ2-1; 9 nucleotides line up with TRBD2. Germline CDR1 reads MNHEY; CDR2 reads SVGAGI. The junction had 8 bases not matched to a gene; V was cut back by 10 bases and J by 10 bases. The CDR3 consists of 12 residues. CDR3 DNA sequence: TGTGCCACCGGACTAGCGCGAGGGGAGCAGTTCTTC. This translates into CATGLARGEQFF.

The genes are TRBV19 and TRBJ1-4; D ambiguous. V lost 6 bases and J 7 bases, leaving 15 bases between the germline ends. Germline CDR1 reads LNHDA; CDR2 reads SQIVND (reference sequence). This CDR3 region has 14 residues. The CDR3 here is CASSNRLSVEKLFF. The CDR3 DNA reads as TGTGCCAGTAGCAACCGGCTGTCGGTTGAAAAACTGTTTTTT.

This chain uses TRBV5-6 with TRBJ2-3; the D is unclear. This CDR3 is 14 amino acids long. The ends were cut back, 4 bases at V and 0 bases at J, with 9 bases in the middle. From germline, CDR1 is SGHDT and CDR2 YYEEEE. The CDR3 DNA sequence: TGTGCCAGCAGCGATGGCGCTAGCACAGATACGCAGTATTTT. This translates into CASSDGASTDTQYF.

CDR3 sequence: CSASGGTRPNEQFF. The DNA for the CDR3 is TGCAGTGCTAGTGGAGGGACTAGACCCAATGAGCAGTTCTTC. The chain has TRBV20-1 and TRBJ2-1, with 8 nucleotides matching TRBD2. V dropped 3 bases and J dropped 6; count of bases not matched to a gene: 7. The CDR3 extends over 14 amino acids. CDR1 is DFQATT, CDR2 SNEGSKA, per germline (reference sequence).